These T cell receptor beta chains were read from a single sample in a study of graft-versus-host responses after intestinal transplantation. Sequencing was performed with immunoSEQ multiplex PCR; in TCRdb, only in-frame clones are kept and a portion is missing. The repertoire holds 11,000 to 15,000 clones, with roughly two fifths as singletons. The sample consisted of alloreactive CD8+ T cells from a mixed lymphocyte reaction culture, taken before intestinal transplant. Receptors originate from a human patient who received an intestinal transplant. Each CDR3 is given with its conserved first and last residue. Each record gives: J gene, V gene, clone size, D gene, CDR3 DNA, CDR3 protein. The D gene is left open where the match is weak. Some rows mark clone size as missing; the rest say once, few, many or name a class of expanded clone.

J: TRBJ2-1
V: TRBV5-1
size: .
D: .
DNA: TGCGCCAGCAGTTGGGGGGATGAGCAGTTCTTC
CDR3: CASSWGDEQFF

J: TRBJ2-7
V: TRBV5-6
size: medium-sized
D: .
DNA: TGTGCCAGCAGCTTGGCGGGAAGTCAATACGAGCAGTACTTC
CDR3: CASSLAGSQYEQYF

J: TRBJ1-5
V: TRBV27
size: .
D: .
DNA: TGTGCCAGCAGTTTCCAGGGACAGCCCCAGCATTTT
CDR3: CASSFQGQPQHF

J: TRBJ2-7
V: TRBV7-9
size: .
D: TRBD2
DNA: TGTGCCAGCAGCTTGGTAGCGGGAGTTGTCTACGAGCAGTACTTC
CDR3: CASSLVAGVVYEQYF

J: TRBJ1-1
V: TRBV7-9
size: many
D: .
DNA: TGTGCCAGCAGCTCTAGCCCTGAAGCTTTCTTT
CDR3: CASSSSPEAFF

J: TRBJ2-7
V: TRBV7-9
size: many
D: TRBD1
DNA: TGCGCCAGCAGCCTGGACCGGGACAGGGGCCACTACTACGAGCAGTACTTC
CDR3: CASSLDRDRGHYYEQYF

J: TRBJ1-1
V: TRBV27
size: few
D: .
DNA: TGTGCCAGCAGTTTATATGAAGTAGGGGTCACTGAAGCTTTCTTT
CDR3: CASSLYEVGVTEAFF

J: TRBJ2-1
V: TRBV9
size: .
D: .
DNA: TGTGCCAGCAGCGTCGTGGGCCACAGCTCCTACAATGAGCAGTTCTTC
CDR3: CASSVVGHSSYNEQFF

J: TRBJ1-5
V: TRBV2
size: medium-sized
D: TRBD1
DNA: TGTGCCAGCACCCCGGGACAGGGTCGATACAATCAGCCCCAGCATTTT
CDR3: CASTPGQGRYNQPQHF

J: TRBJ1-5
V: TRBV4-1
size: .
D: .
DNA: TGCGCCAGCAGCCCCACACCTAGCAATCAGCCCCAGCATTTT
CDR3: CASSPTPSNQPQHF

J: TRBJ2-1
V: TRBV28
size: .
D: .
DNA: TGTGCCAGCAGCCGATTACCGGGACTTTCCGACAATGAGCAGTTCTTC
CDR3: CASSRLPGLSDNEQFF